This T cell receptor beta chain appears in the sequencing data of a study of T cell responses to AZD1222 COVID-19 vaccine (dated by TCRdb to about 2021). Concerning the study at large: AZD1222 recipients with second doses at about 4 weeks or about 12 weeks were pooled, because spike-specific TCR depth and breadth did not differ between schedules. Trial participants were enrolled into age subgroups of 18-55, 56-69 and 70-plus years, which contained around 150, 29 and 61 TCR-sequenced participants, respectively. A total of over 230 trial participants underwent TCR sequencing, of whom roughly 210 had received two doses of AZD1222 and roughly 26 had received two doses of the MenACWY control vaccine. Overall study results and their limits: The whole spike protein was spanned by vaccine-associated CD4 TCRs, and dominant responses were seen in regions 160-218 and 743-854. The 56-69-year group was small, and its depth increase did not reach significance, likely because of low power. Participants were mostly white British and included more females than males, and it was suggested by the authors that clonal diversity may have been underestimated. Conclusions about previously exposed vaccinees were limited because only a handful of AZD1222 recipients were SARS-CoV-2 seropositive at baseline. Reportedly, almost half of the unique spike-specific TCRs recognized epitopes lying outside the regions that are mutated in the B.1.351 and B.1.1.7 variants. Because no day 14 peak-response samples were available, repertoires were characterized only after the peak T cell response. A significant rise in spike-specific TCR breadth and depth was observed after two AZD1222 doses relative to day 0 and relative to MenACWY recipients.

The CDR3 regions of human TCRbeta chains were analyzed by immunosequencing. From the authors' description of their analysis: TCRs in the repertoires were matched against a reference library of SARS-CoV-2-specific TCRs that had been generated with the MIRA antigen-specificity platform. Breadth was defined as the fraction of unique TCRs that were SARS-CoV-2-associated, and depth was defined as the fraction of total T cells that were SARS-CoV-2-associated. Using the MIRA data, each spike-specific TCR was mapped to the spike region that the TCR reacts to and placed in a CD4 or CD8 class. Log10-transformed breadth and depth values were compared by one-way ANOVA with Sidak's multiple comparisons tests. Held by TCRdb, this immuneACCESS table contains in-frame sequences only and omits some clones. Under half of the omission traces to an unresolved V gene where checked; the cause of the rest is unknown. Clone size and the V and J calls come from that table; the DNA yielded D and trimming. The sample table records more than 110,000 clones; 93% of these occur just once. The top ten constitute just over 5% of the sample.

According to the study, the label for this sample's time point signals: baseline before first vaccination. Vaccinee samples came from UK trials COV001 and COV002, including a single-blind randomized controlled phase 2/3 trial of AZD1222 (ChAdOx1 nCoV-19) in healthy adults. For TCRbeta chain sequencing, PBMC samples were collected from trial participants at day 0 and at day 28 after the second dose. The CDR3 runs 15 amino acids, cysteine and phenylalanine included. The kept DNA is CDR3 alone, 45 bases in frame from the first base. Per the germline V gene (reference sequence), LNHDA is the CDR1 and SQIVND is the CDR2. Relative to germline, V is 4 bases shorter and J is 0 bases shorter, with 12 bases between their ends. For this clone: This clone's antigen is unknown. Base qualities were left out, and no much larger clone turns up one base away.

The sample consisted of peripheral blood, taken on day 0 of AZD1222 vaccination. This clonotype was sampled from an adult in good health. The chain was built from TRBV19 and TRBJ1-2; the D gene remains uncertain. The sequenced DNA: TGTGCCAGTAGTACGGACGCACTATCTAACTATGGCTACACCTTC. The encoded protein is CASSTDALSNYGYTF.